This T cell receptor (beta chain) originates from a study of blood T cells in healthy people across ages. Overall study results and limits: Donors of long life had a larger count of naive CD4+ cells and greater diversity than aged donors.

The V segment lost 2 bases and the J segment 9 bases; nucleotides outside the gene matches: 5. The CDR3 sequence is 15 residues long. Germline V gives CDR1 SGHRS, CDR2 YFSETQ. Only a few counts were recorded for this clonotype. Its antigen is as yet unknown. Primers used in a second PCR of roughly 6 to 11 cycles were a sample-barcoded 5' primer and a J-beta primer mix. TCRdb ran MiXCR on the 5' RACE reads and lists one entry per CDR3 protein. The sample has 1.5 million to 2 million distinct CDR3 sequences; roughly 49% are singletons. The chain uses TRBV5-1 and TRBJ2-1; 13 bases match TRBD2. This TCR was recovered from a woman between 40 and 55 years old in good health. The specimen was blood. CDR3 sequence reads: CASSLGTSGTSEQFF. In DNA form, the CDR3 reads TGCGCCAGCAGCTTAGGGACTAGCGGGACGAGTGAGCAGTTCTTC.